This TCR beta chain was recovered during a study of T cell changes during pregnancy in multiple sclerosis. Clones were sequenced by immunoSEQ multiplex PCR, and TCRdb holds only the in-frame ones, with some missing. The data show some 94,000 clones, with less than 95% seen just once and 1.5% to 2% held by the top ten. The CDR3 totals 14 residues. Germline V lookup: CDR1 SGHTA, CDR2 FQGNSA. V was pared by 2 bases and J by 0 bases, with 8 bases between. This TCR was sampled from a female donor in good health, enrolled as a control in a pregnancy study. This sequence joins TRBV7-2 and TRBJ2-7; no definite D call. Material: peripheral blood, obtained in the first trimester of pregnancy. The CDR3 bases are TGTGCCAGCAGCTTACAACAGAACTCCTACGAGCAGTACTTC. Translated: CASSLQQNSYEQYF.